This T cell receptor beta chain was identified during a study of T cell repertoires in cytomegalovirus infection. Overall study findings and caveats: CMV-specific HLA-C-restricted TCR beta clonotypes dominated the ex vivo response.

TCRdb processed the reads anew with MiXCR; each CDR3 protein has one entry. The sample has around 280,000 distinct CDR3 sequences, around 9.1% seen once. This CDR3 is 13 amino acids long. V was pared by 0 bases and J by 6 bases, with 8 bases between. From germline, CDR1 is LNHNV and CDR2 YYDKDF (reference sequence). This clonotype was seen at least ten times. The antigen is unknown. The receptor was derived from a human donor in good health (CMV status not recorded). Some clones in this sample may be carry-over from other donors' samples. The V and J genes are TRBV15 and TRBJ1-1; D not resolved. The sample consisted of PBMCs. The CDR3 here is CATSRDGSPEAFF. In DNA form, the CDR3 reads TGTGCCACCAGCAGAGATGGTTCCCCTGAAGCTTTCTTT.